A single sample gave rise to the 28 T cell receptor beta chains below, sequenced in a study of T cells in women clearing cervical HPV infection. This table comes from immunoSEQ multiplex PCR, and its TCRdb copy is limited to in-frame clones, with some not included. This listing includes approximately 34,000 clones. The sample comprised blood buffy coat. The receptors originated from a woman aged 18 to 75 with a cervical HPV16 infection that either progressed to CIN3+ or cleared (not recorded which).

Points on this clone: The read stops 3 residues short of the end of the CDR3; the missing end is completed from the germline J gene. The rearrangement links TRBV7-9 to TRBJ2-3, with D perhaps TRBD1 or TRBD2 (6 bases each). The V gene's germline CDR1 is SEHNR and CDR2 FQNEAQ (reference sequence). This CDR3 region has 13 residues. CDR3: CASSSRGGETQYF. The covered CDR3 bases are TGTGCCAGCAGCAGCAGGGGAGGCGAGACG.

As to this clone: Coverage ceases 3 residues before the CDR3 finishes, and the germline J gene fills in the end. The chain carries TRBV4-2 and TRBJ2-4, with 9 bases fitting TRBD1. V was clipped by 4 bases and J by 0 bases; unmatched bases: 16. The CDR3 extends over 20 amino acids. Germline values: CDR1 LGHNA, CDR2 YNFKEQ. The part of the CDR3 DNA that was read is TGTGCCAGCAGCCCCCGGACCGGGACAGGGACTTTTCTAGCCAAAAACATT. Its protein product is CASSPRTGTGTFLAKNI. The full CDR3 is CASSPRTGTGTFLAKNIQYF.

Comments on this clone: The read ends 3 residues early relative to the CDR3; the germline J gene fills the gap. The chain couples TRBV7-9 to TRBJ2-7; D possibly corresponds to TRBD1 (6 bases). V lost 3 bases to trimming and J lost 1 base, with 13 bases between them. The germline gives CDR1 SEHNR, CDR2 FQNEAQ (reference sequence). The CDR3 runs to 15 residues. The sequenced CDR3 bases are TGTGCCAGCAGCTTGGCCGGGACATATTCCTACGAG. This codes for CASSLAGTYSYE. The entire CDR3 protein reads CASSLAGTYSYEQYF. The variable domain in full, with the rest retrieved from reference TRBV7-9 and TRBJ2-7, is DTGVSQNPRHKITKRGQNVTFRCDPISEHNRLYWYRQTLGQGPEFLTYFQNEAQLEKSRLLSDRFSAERPKGSFSTLEIQRTEQGDSAMYLCASSLAGTYSYEQYFGPGTRLTVT.

Notes on this clone: The read terminates 3 residues before the CDR3 end, so the remaining end is supplied by the germline J gene. The chain employs TRBV11-2 and TRBJ2-1, with a tentative D call TRBD1 (6 bases). CDR1 is SGHAT, CDR2 FQNNGV, per germline. The CDR3 loop spans 14 amino acids. The V end was cut by 2 bases, the J end by 2 bases, with 7 bases between. The part of the CDR3 DNA that was read is TGTGCCAGCAGCTTACAGGGGACCTACAATGAG. Its protein product is CASSLQGTYNE. The CDR3 reads in full as CASSLQGTYNEQFF. The full variable domain, its missing parts supplied by reference TRBV11-2 and TRBJ2-1, is EAGVAQSPRYKIIEKRQSVAFWCNPISGHATLYWYQQILGQGPKLLIQFQNNGVVDDSQLPKDRFSAERLKGVDSTLKIQPAKLEDSAVYLCASSLQGTYNEQFFGPGTRLTVL.

A word on this clone: Read sequence stops 3 residues before the CDR3 end, and the germline J gene provides the missing end. The chain uses TRBV7-8 and TRBJ2-5, with TRBD1 identical over 8 bases. Germline loops: CDR1 SGHVS, CDR2 FQNEAQ. V was pared by 3 bases and J by 5 bases, with 8 bases of the junction left unmatched. The CDR3 extends over 15 amino acids. CDR3 residues: CASSLDTGGWETQYF. The sequenced part of the CDR3 DNA is TGTGCCAGCAGCTTGGATACAGGGGGGTGGGAGACC.

A word on this clone: Read coverage stops 3 residues before the CDR3 terminus; the germline J gene supplies the remainder. The chain employs TRBV10-3 and TRBJ2-7; 8 positions match TRBD2. The germline V gene encodes CDR1 ENHRY and CDR2 SYGVKD. Trimming removed 10 bases from V and 2 bases from J; junction bases left unmatched: 4. This CDR3 contains 12 residues. This chain's CDR3 is CATGGGAYEQYF. Partial CDR3 DNA: TGTGCCACGGGAGGGGGGGCCTACGAG.

A word on this clone: A read error may produce the germline difference seen at one junction end. The CDR3 is cut off 3 residues early in the read; its end comes from the germline J gene. Other DNA sequences in this sample translate to the same CDR3. V and J are TRBV19 and TRBJ1-3; TRBD1 agrees at 7 bases. The CDR3 runs to 17 residues. Per germline, CDR1 LNHDA and CDR2 SQIVND (reference sequence). CDR3 bases read: TGTGCCAGTAGTATCTATGGGACAGTGCGCTCTGGAAACACG. This sequence encodes CASSIYGTVRSGNT. In full, the CDR3 reads CASSIYGTVRSGNTIYF.

A word on this clone: With the read ending 3 residues before the CDR3 end, the germline J gene is used to fill in that end. The chain joins TRBV2 to TRBJ2-7, with 7 positions matching TRBD1. This CDR3 contains 12 residues. The germline V gene has CDR1 SNHLY and CDR2 FYNNEI. V trimming: 8 bases; J trimming: 0 bases; junction bases outside the gene matches: 1. Incomplete CDR3 DNA: TGTGCCAGCGGGACAGCCTCCTACGAG. Its protein is CASGTASYE. In full, the CDR3 reads CASGTASYEQYF.

Turning to this clone: The read terminates 3 residues before the CDR3 end, so the remaining end is supplied by the germline J gene. This sequence joins TRBV5-1 and TRBJ2-5; 8 nucleotides align to TRBD2. V shed 0 bases, J shed 5 bases, and the junction held 6 bases outside the gene matches. The CDR3 consists of 15 residues. Germline assignment: CDR1 SGHRS and CDR2 YFSETQ. CDR3 residues: CASSLEGGRTETQYF. The covered CDR3 bases are TGCGCCAGCAGCTTGGAGGGCGGGAGGACGGAGACC.

Points on this clone: The read finishes 3 residues shy of the CDR3 end, and the germline J gene is used to complete it. This chain connects TRBV20-1 to TRBJ1-3; D is undetermined. The CDR3 runs to 14 residues. Germline V gene data show CDR1 as DFQATT and CDR2 as SNEGSKA (reference sequence). The germline V and J ends were trimmed by 5 bases and 0 bases, with 11 bases remaining between them. CDR3 DNA (partial): TGCAGTGCTTACCGAGCGAGCTCTGGAAACACC. Its translation: CSAYRASSGNT. The full CDR3 protein reads CSAYRASSGNTIYF.

A word on this clone: The read ends 3 residues shy of where the CDR3 ends; the end is completed using the germline J gene. The rearrangement links TRBV4-2 to TRBJ2-7, with D possibly TRBD2 on 5 matching bases. This CDR3 is built from 13 residues. The V gene lost 4 bases and the J gene lost 6 bases, with 13 bases spanning the gap. Per the germline V gene, CDR1 is LGHNA and CDR2 is YNFKEQ. The CDR3 DNA, read in part, is TGTGCCAGCAGCCTGGTCGGTGAGGGCGAG. This encodes CASSLVGEGE. The whole CDR3 sequence is CASSLVGEGEQYF.

With respect to this clone: The read comes to an end 3 residues before the CDR3 does, leaving the germline J gene to fill in the end. V gene TRBV7-3 combines with J gene TRBJ2-3; 10 nucleotides line up with TRBD2. The germline V gene encodes CDR1 SGHTA and CDR2 FQGTGA. Germline trimming cut 4 bases from V and 5 bases from J; bases unmatched to any gene: 3. The CDR3 contains 14 residues. CDR3 DNA, as far as it was read: TGTGCCAGCAGCTCTAGCGGGAGTCAAGATACG. This gives the protein CASSSSGSQDT. The CDR3 in its entirety is CASSSSGSQDTQYF.

As concerns this clone: The CDR3 end lies 3 residues beyond the end of the read and is filled in from the germline J gene. The V gene is TRBV5-1, the J gene TRBJ2-3; 7 bases match TRBD2. Germline loops: CDR1 SGHRS, CDR2 YFSETQ. There are 16 residues in the CDR3. Germline trimming cut 3 bases from V and 1 base from J; bases unmatched to any gene: 8. The CDR3 DNA, read in part, is TGCGCCAGCAGCTCCGGATCGAGCGGGGGCACAGATACG. It encodes CASSSGSSGGTDT. The whole CDR3 protein reads CASSSGSSGGTDTQYF.

Comments on this clone: The read ends 3 residues early relative to the CDR3; the germline J gene fills the gap. The chain has TRBV7-2 and TRBJ2-3; D might be TRBD1 (5 bases). The CDR3 consists of 11 residues. Germline values: CDR1 SGHTA, CDR2 FQGNSA. CDR3 region: CASSPPGTQYF. CDR3 bases read: TGTGCCAGCAGCCCCCCAGGGACG. Looking up the rest from reference TRBV7-2 and TRBJ2-3 gives the full variable domain: GAGVSQSPSNKVTEKGKDVELRCDPISGHTALYWYRQSLGQGLEFLIYFQGNSAPDKSGLPSDRFSAERTGGSVSTLTIQRTQQEDSAVYLCASSPPGTQYFGPGTRLTVL.

About this clone: The read is 3 residues too short to cover the CDR3 end, so that end is filled in from the germline J gene. The chain links TRBV30 to TRBJ1-1; tentatively, D is TRBD1 (6 bases). Between the trimmed V and J ends, which lost 6 bases and 4 bases, there was a span of 9 bases. This CDR3 has 11 amino acids. The germline V gene has CDR1 GTSNPN and CDR2 SVGIG (reference sequence). The CDR3 is CACPRGTEAFF. The part of the CDR3 DNA that was read is TGTGCCTGTCCCAGGGGCACTGAA.

Of note for this clone: The read terminates 3 residues before the CDR3 end, so the remaining end is supplied by the germline J gene. The chain recombines TRBV2 with TRBJ2-7; D might be TRBD1 (5 bases). V was clipped by 6 bases and J by 3 bases, with 15 bases between them. The CDR3 loop spans 14 amino acids. Germline CDR1 SNHLY, CDR2 FYNNEI. The CDR3 sequence is CASRYSGHSYEQYF. The sequenced CDR3 bases are TGTGCCAGCAGGTATAGTGGACACAGCTACGAG.

Comment on this clone: A read error may produce the germline difference seen at one junction end. From the germline J gene comes the end of the CDR3, since the read stops 3 residues before it. This sequence joins TRBV5-1 and TRBJ1-6; 8 bases match TRBD1. CDR1 and CDR2 from the germline V gene are SGHRS and YFSETQ. This CDR3 contains 15 residues. The CDR3 DNA, read in part, is TGCGCCAGCAGGTTGGTGACAGGGGATAATTCACCC. Translation: CASRLVTGDNSP. The CDR3, in full, reads CASRLVTGDNSPLHF. The variable domain in full, completed from reference TRBV5-1 and TRBJ1-6, reads KAGVTQTPRYLIKTRGQQVTLSCSPISGHRSVSWYQQTPGQGLQFLFEYFSETQRNKGNFPGRFSGRQFSNSRSEMNVSTLELGDSALYLCASRLVTGDNSPLHFGNGTRLTVT.

The sequenced CDR3 bases are TGTGCCAGCACCCTGGACAGTACCCTCTCACCG. This sequence encodes CASTLDSTLSP. The whole CDR3 sequence reads CASTLDSTLSPLFF. The chain couples TRBV7-9 to TRBJ2-2; TRBD1 might be the D (6 bases). The missing CDR3 end, 3 residues past where the read stops, is filled in from the germline J gene. Looked up from germline, CDR1 is SEHNR and CDR2 is FQNEAQ (reference sequence). The CDR3 is 14 amino acids.

Worth noting for this clone: The missing CDR3 end, 3 residues past where the read stops, is filled in from the germline J gene. This chain connects TRBV7-2 to TRBJ2-1, with a tentative D call TRBD2 (5 bases). CDR3 length: 14 residues. V lost 3 bases to trimming and J lost 6 bases, with 12 bases between them. Germline CDR1 reads SGHTA; CDR2 reads FQGNSA. The CDR3 loop is CASSFGDGRNEQFF. CDR3 DNA (partial): TGTGCCAGCAGCTTCGGGGATGGTCGCAATGAG.

Regarding this clone: The sequenced fragment ends 3 residues before the CDR3 boundary, so the rest is inferred from the germline J gene. V and J are TRBV7-2 and TRBJ2-7, with TRBD1 as a possible D gene (6 bases). CDR3 length: 12 residues. The germline V gene encodes CDR1 SGHTA and CDR2 FQGNSA. Trimming removed 1 base from V and 6 bases from J, with 7 bases in between. The CDR3 here is CASSLGGGEQYF. The CDR3 DNA, read in part, is TGTGCCAGCAGCTTAGGAGGGGGCGAG. Full variable domain (missing parts from reference TRBV7-2 and TRBJ2-7): GAGVSQSPSNKVTEKGKDVELRCDPISGHTALYWYRQSLGQGLEFLIYFQGNSAPDKSGLPSDRFSAERTGGSVSTLTIQRTQQEDSAVYLCASSLGGGEQYFGPGTRLTVT.

Concerning this clone: The read terminates 3 residues ahead of where the CDR3 ends, so the germline J gene completes it. The rearrangement uses TRBV20-1 and TRBJ2-7; 11 bases map to TRBD1. CDR1 is DFQATT, CDR2 SNEGSKA, per germline (reference sequence). V shed 6 bases, J shed 5 bases, and the junction held 6 bases outside the gene matches. The CDR3 length is 13 residues. The CDR3 protein is CSARGQGVNEQYF. The covered CDR3 bases are TGCAGTGCCCGGGGACAGGGGGTTAACGAG.

To note about this clone: The read ends 3 residues early relative to the CDR3; the germline J gene fills the gap. This rearrangement joins TRBV7-3 to TRBJ2-2; TRBD2 matches 11 bases. Per germline, CDR1 SGHTA and CDR2 FQGTGA. The CDR3 loop spans 13 amino acids. This chain's CDR3 is CASSLAGGPRLFF. Partial CDR3 DNA: TGTGCCAGCAGCCTAGCGGGAGGTCCACGG.

On this clone itself: The read is 3 residues too short to cover the CDR3 end, so that end is filled in from the germline J gene. The chain has TRBV6-4 and TRBJ2-7; D might be TRBD2 (5 bases). The germline gives CDR1 MRHNA, CDR2 SNTAGT. V lost 7 bases and J lost 3, with 13 bases in between. This CDR3 has 13 residues. The sequenced CDR3 bases are TGTGCCAGCACCGGCGGGCGTGGCTACGAG. It is translated as CASTGGRGYE. The whole CDR3 protein reads CASTGGRGYEQYF.

A remark on this clone: Read coverage stops 3 residues before the CDR3 terminus; the germline J gene supplies the remainder. The chain couples TRBV10-1 to TRBJ2-3; 10 positions match TRBD2. Germline values: CDR1 WNHNN, CDR2 SYGVQD (reference sequence). The CDR3 length is 14 residues. J lost 4 bases, V lost 7 bases, and 5 bases had no gene match. The CDR3 is CASTSGSKADTQYF. The CDR3 DNA, read in part, is TGCGCCAGCACTAGCGGGAGTAAGGCAGATACG.

On this clone: Read sequence stops 3 residues before the CDR3 end, and the germline J gene provides the missing end. The genes are TRBV5-5 and TRBJ2-2, with D perhaps TRBD2 (6 bases). The germline V gene encodes CDR1 SGHKS and CDR2 YYEKEE (reference sequence). The CDR3 has 15 residues. The part of the CDR3 DNA that was read is TGTGCCAGCAGCAGGACCCAGGCGGGAAATTCACCG. Its protein product is CASSRTQAGNSP. The entire CDR3 is CASSRTQAGNSPLFF.

Remarks on this clone: With the read ending 3 residues before the CDR3 end, the germline J gene is used to fill in that end. The rearrangement joins TRBV7-2 to TRBJ2-5, with D perhaps TRBD2 (7 bases). V gave up 2 bases and J gave up 7 bases, with 17 bases separating them. From germline, CDR1 is SGHTA and CDR2 FQGNSA. The CDR3 is made up of 15 amino acids. CDR3 DNA, as far as it was read: TGTGCCAGCAGCTTAATTAAAGGGGGGGCGGGGACC. This codes for CASSLIKGGAGT. The entire CDR3 is CASSLIKGGAGTQYF.

In the case of this clone: The observed sequence ends 3 residues before the CDR3 terminus, with the missing tail filled in from the germline J gene. V usage is TRBV19 and J usage is TRBJ1-1; D might be TRBD1 (6 bases). The V end was cut by 3 bases, the J end by 4 bases, with 18 bases between. Germline V gene lookup returns CDR1 LNHDA and CDR2 SQIVND (reference sequence). CDR3 size: 16 residues. CDR3 residues: CASSISQGLWITEAFF. CDR3 DNA, as far as it was read: TGTGCCAGTAGTATTTCCCAGGGGTTGTGGATCACTGAA.

Of note for this clone: The read comes to an end 3 residues before the CDR3 does, leaving the germline J gene to fill in the end. The V gene is TRBV18, the J gene TRBJ1-2; TRBD1 agrees at 7 bases. Per germline, CDR1 KGHSH and CDR2 LQKENI. The CDR3 extends over 14 amino acids. The CDR3 is CASSPPKGGTGYTF. CDR3 bases read: TGTGCCAGCTCACCACCGAAAGGGGGCACAGGC.